The present T cell receptor beta chain was sequenced within a study of patients and donors after allogeneic stem cell transplantation. One entry per CDR3 protein results from TCRdb running MiXCR on the RT-PCR reads. This table holds approximately 430,000 distinct CDR3 sequences, approximately 16% found once. This clonotype was counted a few times. The length of the CDR3 is 13 residues. V lost 6 bases and J lost 0, with 11 bases in between. Germline CDR1 and CDR2: DFQATT and SNEGSKA (reference sequence). The sequencing sample was made of blood, either unsorted or a sorted T cell fraction (not recorded which). This chain links TRBV20-1 with TRBJ2-5; the D gene is possibly TRBD1 (5 bases). The source is a human donor who was either an allogeneic HSCT recipient or a stem cell or donor lymphocyte infusion donor (not recorded which). It is not recorded whose cells these are; they may come from a transplant donor. This chain's CDR3 is CSATTDDQETQYF. CDR3 nucleotide sequence: TGCAGTGCCACGACAGATGACCAAGAGACCCAGTACTTC.